Shown below are 27 T cell receptor beta chains from a single sample sequenced in a study of regulatory dendritic cells for organ transplantation. Libraries were prepared by immunoSEQ multiplex PCR; TCRdb keeps only in-frame clonotypes and omits some of them. The repertoire includes about 29,000 clones, over 60% of them detected once, and less than 2.5% sits in the top ten. Specimen: memory CD4+ T cells from blood. The subset denotes: CD45RO+ memory T cells. The source is a human donor in good health.

The CDR3 bases are TGTGCCATCAGTGACGGGACAGGGGGGAACACTGAAGCTTTCTTT. Translated: CAISDGTGGNTEAFF. V is TRBV10-3 and J is TRBJ1-1; 11 bases match TRBD1. V gave up 3 bases and J gave up 1 base; unmatched junction bases: 1. From germline, CDR1 is ENHRY and CDR2 SYGVKD. This CDR3 spans 15 amino acids.

The V call is TRBV7-2, the J call TRBJ2-5; unclear D gene. The CDR3 loop spans 13 amino acids. Germline CDR1 SGHTA, CDR2 FQGNSA. Trimming removed 6 bases from V and 2 bases from J, with 10 bases in between. Here the CDR3 DNA reads TGTGCCAGCAGTGATTTCCAGCAAGAGACCCAGTACTTC. Protein: CASSDFQQETQYF.

The chain carries TRBV6-1 and TRBJ1-1, with D tentatively TRBD1 (6 bases). Germline V gives CDR1 MNHNS, CDR2 SASEGT. The V and J ends lost 2 bases and 0 bases respectively, with 19 bases between them. This CDR3 has 18 residues. CDR3 amino acids: CASSEWLGARGMNTEAFF. Here the CDR3 DNA reads TGTGCCAGCAGTGAATGGTTGGGGGCAAGGGGCATGAACACTGAAGCTTTCTTT.

This clone has only one observation. The chain joins TRBV7-6 to TRBJ2-5; D is possibly TRBD2 (8 bases). The V end lost 6 bases, the J end lost 1 base, and 21 bases lay between the germline ends. There are 17 residues in the CDR3. Germline lookup yields CDR1 SGHVS and CDR2 FNYEAQ. In DNA, the CDR3 is TGTGCCAGCAGTCTTCACCGGGAGGGGGCCTCCCAAGAGACCCAGTACTTC. Translating it yields CASSLHREGASQETQYF.

The V gene is TRBV7-8, the J gene TRBJ1-6, with no clear D. Per germline, CDR1 SGHVS and CDR2 FQNEAQ. The CDR3 is made up of 16 amino acids. The V end lost 5 bases, the J end lost 7 bases, and 18 bases lay between the germline ends. The CDR3 reads CASSIRAGSGNSPLHF. CDR3 sequence (DNA): TGTGCCAGCAGCATCAGAGCGGGTTCTGGCAATTCACCCCTCCACTTT. The full variable domain, its missing parts supplied by reference TRBV7-8 and TRBJ1-6, is GAGVSQSPRYKVAKRGQDVALRCDPISGHVSLFWYQQALGQGPEFLTYFQNEAQLDKSGLPSDRFFAERPEGSVSTLKIQRTQQEDSAVYLCASSIRAGSGNSPLHFGNGTRLTVT.

CDR3 in DNA: TGTGCCAGCTCACCAAGAGTAGGGAAAGAGACCCAGTACTTC. Its protein is CASSPRVGKETQYF. V gene TRBV18 combines with J gene TRBJ2-5; D call uncertain. Trimming cost V 2 bases and J 3 bases, with 10 bases left between them. The CDR3 length is 14 residues. Germline V CDR1 and CDR2: KGHSH, LQKENI.

The chain carries TRBV7-6 and TRBJ2-3; D may be TRBD1 (5 bases). The CDR3 runs to 15 residues. Germline assignment: CDR1 SGHVS and CDR2 FNYEAQ. Trimming cost V 5 bases and J 2 bases, with 14 bases left between them. CDR3 in DNA: TGTGCCAGCAGCCCAGTAGGGGTACCCACAGATACGCAGTATTTT. It codes for CASSPVGVPTDTQYF. Filled out from reference TRBV7-6 and TRBJ2-3, the complete variable domain reads GAGVSQSPRYKVTKRGQDVALRCDPISGHVSLYWYRQALGQGPEFLTYFNYEAQQDKSGLPNDRFSAERPEGSISTLTIQRTEQRDSAMYRCASSPVGVPTDTQYFGPGTRLTVL.

The chain uses TRBV10-3 and TRBJ2-5; tentative D call: TRBD1 (5 bases). Trimming left V 0 bases short and J 6 bases short, with 11 bases between. This CDR3 has 14 residues. Germline V lookup: CDR1 ENHRY, CDR2 SYGVKD. This CDR3 reads CAISESVGEKTQYF. In DNA, the CDR3 is TGTGCCATCAGTGAGTCGGTAGGGGAAAAGACCCAGTACTTC.

V usage is TRBV7-2 and J usage is TRBJ2-2; 13 bases fit TRBD2. CDR1 and CDR2 from the germline V gene are SGHTA and FQGNSA. V gave up 5 bases and J gave up 9 bases; unmatched junction bases: 9. The CDR3 loop spans 16 amino acids. CDR3 sequence (DNA): TGTGCCAGCAGCCTAACCGGGACTAGCGGGACGAGGGAGCTGTTTTTT. Translation gives CASSLTGTSGTRELFF.

The rearrangement joins TRBV30 to TRBJ2-1; 8 nucleotides match TRBD1. CDR3 length equals 13 residues. J lost 9 bases, V lost 6 bases, and 10 bases had no gene match. Per germline, CDR1 GTSNPN and CDR2 SVGIG (reference sequence). CDR3: CACQGAAELEQFF. The CDR3 bases are TGTGCCTGCCAGGGGGCCGCGGAACTTGAGCAGTTCTTC. The full variable domain, completed using reference TRBV30 and TRBJ2-1, is SQTIHQWPATLVQPVGSPLSLECTVEGTSNPNLYWYRQAAGRGLQLLFYSVGIGQISSEVPQNLSASRPQDRQFILSSKKLLLSDSGFYLCACQGAAELEQFFGPGTRLTVL.

V gene TRBV6-4 combines with J gene TRBJ2-2; D is uncertain. The CDR3 consists of 13 residues. Germline V gene data show CDR1 as MRHNA and CDR2 as SNTAGT. V lost 0 bases and J 3 bases, leaving 2 bases between the germline ends. The DNA of the CDR3 is TGTGCCAGCAGTGACTCAGACACCGGGGAGCTGTTTTTT. Its translation is CASSDSDTGELFF.

This rearrangement joins TRBV6-1 to TRBJ1-2; unclear D gene. V dropped 6 bases and J dropped 4 bases, with 12 bases sitting between them. CDR1 and CDR2 (germline): MNHNS, SASEGT. The CDR3 totals 13 residues. This CDR3 reads CASRLSQIYGYTF. CDR3 sequence (DNA): TGTGCCAGCAGACTCTCCCAAATCTATGGCTACACCTTC.

The rearrangement joins TRBV28 to TRBJ2-1; 10 bases agree with TRBD1. Per the germline V gene, CDR1 is MDHEN and CDR2 is SYDVKM. This CDR3 spans 14 amino acids. V was pared by 8 bases and J by 4 bases, with 5 bases of the junction left unmatched. The DNA of the CDR3 is TGTGCCAGCGGGACAGGGGTGTGGTACAATGAGCAGTTCTTC. Encoded protein: CASGTGVWYNEQFF.

This clone showed up just a few times. The V gene is TRBV4-2, the J gene TRBJ1-5; D ambiguous. CDR1 and CDR2 from the germline V gene are LGHNA and YNFKEQ. Trimming stripped 0 bases from V and 4 bases from J, with 7 bases between. The CDR3 spans 14 residues. CDR3 residues: CASSQDLLNQPQHF. In DNA, the CDR3 is TGTGCCAGCAGCCAAGATTTATTAAATCAGCCCCAGCATTTT.

The chain has TRBV19 and TRBJ1-4, with unresolved D. Germline-derived CDR1 and CDR2 are LNHDA and SQIVND (reference sequence). The V end lost 3 bases, the J end lost 5 bases, and 10 bases lay between the germline ends. The CDR3 has 14 amino acids. The CDR3 reads CASSIMEANEKLFF. The CDR3 coding sequence is TGTGCCAGTAGTATTATGGAAGCGAATGAAAAACTGTTTTTT.

The chain carries TRBV4-3 and TRBJ2-3; 13 bases agree with TRBD2. The CDR3 extends over 15 amino acids. Germline V gene lookup returns CDR1 LGHNA and CDR2 YSLEER. Germline trimming cut 5 bases from V and 7 bases from J; bases unmatched to any gene: 6. CDR3 amino acids: CASSGTSGGANTQYF. In nucleotides, the CDR3 is TGCGCCAGCAGCGGAACTAGCGGGGGGGCAAATACGCAGTATTTT.

Regarding this clone: A read error may produce the germline difference seen at one junction end. V gene TRBV28 combines with J gene TRBJ1-2, with D unclear. The CDR3 contains 11 residues. Germline V gives CDR1 MDHEN, CDR2 SYDVKM. CDR3 loop: CASRSGVRLHF. As DNA, the CDR3 is TGTGCCAGCAGGAGCGGTGTTCGGCTCCACTTC.

This rearrangement joins TRBV7-2 to TRBJ2-7, with a weak D call TRBD1 (6 bases). This CDR3 comprises 14 residues. Germline V gives CDR1 SGHTA, CDR2 FQGNSA. V lost 3 bases to trimming and J lost 2 bases, with 11 bases between them. The CDR3 nucleotides are TGTGCCAGCAGCTTCCGGACAGATACCTACGAGCAGTACTTC. Protein product: CASSFRTDTYEQYF.

V and J are TRBV9 and TRBJ2-7, with TRBD2 matching over 14 bases. Germline trimming cut 3 bases from V and 7 bases from J; bases unmatched to any gene: 6. Germline V gene lookup returns CDR1 SGDLS and CDR2 YYNGEE. The CDR3 runs to 15 residues. The CDR3 protein is CASSGGTSGRQEQYF. Here the CDR3 DNA reads TGTGCCAGCAGCGGAGGGACTAGCGGGAGACAAGAGCAGTACTTC.

The rearrangement uses TRBV29-1 and TRBJ1-1; D is undetermined. The CDR3 extends over 10 amino acids. The germline CDR1 and CDR2 sequences are SQVTM and ANQGSEA. Trimming removed 7 bases at V and 8 bases at J, with 11 bases between. The CDR3 spells CSAQTAEAFF. The CDR3 DNA sequence: TGCAGCGCACAAACAGCGGAAGCTTTCTTT.

The chain is built from TRBV28 and TRBJ2-7; possibly TRBD2 for D (6 bases). V dropped 6 bases and J dropped 0 bases, with 24 bases sitting between them. The CDR3 has 18 residues. Germline lookup yields CDR1 MDHEN and CDR2 SYDVKM. The CDR3 protein is CASSNLGAGGTYSYEQYF. The CDR3 DNA reads TGTGCCAGCAGCAACCTGGGTGCGGGCGGGACTTACTCCTACGAGCAGTACTTC.

The V call is TRBV9, the J call TRBJ2-2; no reliable D call. The V end lost 0 bases, the J end lost 2 bases, and 8 bases lay between the germline ends. The CDR3 is 15 residues long. In germline, CDR1 is SGDLS, CDR2 YYNGEE. The CDR3 bases are TGTGCCAGCAGCGTAGTAGCCCACAACACCGGGGAGCTGTTTTTT. As protein: CASSVVAHNTGELFF.

This clone was seen a few times. The genes are TRBV28 and TRBJ2-7, with a weak D call TRBD1 (5 bases). The CDR3 sequence is 14 residues long. The V gene's germline CDR1 is MDHEN and CDR2 SYDVKM. With 7 bases removed from V and 8 bases from J, the gap between germline ends came to 21 bases. CDR3 coding DNA: TGTGCCAGCAACGAACAGGCTTTACTACGAAAGCAGTACTTC. Its translation: CASNEQALLRKQYF. Supplemented by reference TRBV28 and TRBJ2-7, the full variable domain reads DVKVTQSSRYLVKRTGEKVFLECVQDMDHENMFWYRQDPGLGLRLIYFSYDVKMKEKGDIPEGYSVSREKKERFSLILESASTNQTSMYLCASNEQALLRKQYFGPGTRLTVT.

The rearrangement joins TRBV5-4 to TRBJ2-7; TRBD2 agrees at 13 bases. Trimming removed 4 bases from V and 4 bases from J; junction bases left unmatched: 14. The germline V gene has CDR1 SGHNT and CDR2 YYREEE (reference sequence). The CDR3 totals 18 residues. CDR3 loop: CASSPTSGRASRGYEQYF. CDR3 nucleotides: TGTGCCAGCAGCCCCACTAGCGGGAGGGCCAGTAGGGGATACGAGCAGTACTTC.

The chain uses TRBV29-1 and TRBJ1-4; D is uncertain. Germline V lookup: CDR1 SQVTM, CDR2 ANQGSEA. CDR3 length equals 10 residues. The ends were cut back, 4 bases at V and 6 bases at J, with 3 bases in the middle. CDR3 residues: CSVGDEKLFF. As DNA, the CDR3 is TGCAGCGTTGGGGATGAAAAACTGTTTTTT.

The gene calls are TRBV4-3 and TRBJ1-2, with 7 nucleotides matching TRBD1. The CDR3 runs to 13 residues. Unmatched junction bases numbered 1, after V lost 2 bases and J lost 4 bases. The germline V gene has CDR1 LGHNA and CDR2 YSLEER. The DNA for the CDR3 is TGCGCCAGCAGCCAAAACAGGGGCTATGGCTACACCTTC. Its translation is CASSQNRGYGYTF.

The rearrangement joins TRBV2 to TRBJ1-4, with a weak D call TRBD1 (6 bases). Germline V CDR1 and CDR2: SNHLY, FYNNEI. The V gene lost 3 bases and the J gene lost 5 bases, with 7 bases spanning the gap. The CDR3 is made up of 13 amino acids. CDR3 sequence: CASSDQGNEKLFF. The CDR3 coding sequence is TGTGCCAGCAGTGATCAGGGGAATGAAAAACTGTTTTTT.